The 7 T cell receptor beta chains reported below all come from one sample, sequenced in a study of cytomegalovirus exposure and HLA in healthy donors. The study ran its PCR with 60 Vbeta and 13 Jbeta primers. Profiled with immunoSEQ multiplex PCR; TCRdb holds only in-frame clones, not every one. This sample has 130,000 or so clones, with around four fifths found just once. Sequencing input: PBMCs. Receptors were obtained from a middle-aged woman in good health and CMV-seronegative.

The chain couples TRBV12-5 to TRBJ1-1; D is unclear. Germline CDR1 is LGHNT and CDR2 is FRNRAP. This CDR3 region has 13 residues. V lost 1 base and J lost 1, with 4 bases in between. The CDR3 DNA sequence: TGTGCTAGTGGTTTGGACAGGAACACTGAAGCTTTCTTT. This codes for CASGLDRNTEAFF. The variable domain in full, with the rest retrieved from reference TRBV12-5 and TRBJ1-1, is DARVTQTPRHKVTEMGQEVTMRCQPILGHNTVFWYRQTMMQGLELLAYFRNRAPLDDSGMPKDRFSAEMPDATLATLKIQPSEPRDSAVYFCASGLDRNTEAFFGQGTRLTVV.

The table lists this clone with a few counts. V usage is TRBV7-6 and J usage is TRBJ1-5; no clear D gene. Trimming pared 2 bases from V and 4 bases from J, leaving 6 bases between. CDR3 size: 13 residues. CDR1 and CDR2 (germline): SGHVS, FNYEAQ. This CDR3 is CASSLSRNQPQHF. The DNA of the CDR3 is TGTGCCAGCAGCTTATCGAGAAATCAGCCCCAGCATTTT. Using reference TRBV7-6 and TRBJ1-5 for the parts outside the CDR3, the full variable domain is GAGVSQSPRYKVTKRGQDVALRCDPISGHVSLYWYRQALGQGPEFLTYFNYEAQQDKSGLPNDRFSAERPEGSISTLTIQRTEQRDSAMYRCASSLSRNQPQHFGDGTRLSIL.

The CDR3 DNA follows: TGTGCCAGCAGCCAAGATCTATTGGGAGGGGTTGGAAACTATGGCTACACCTTC. Amino acid sequence: CASSQDLLGGVGNYGYTF. The V and J genes are TRBV4-2 and TRBJ1-2; tentative D call: TRBD1 (5 bases). The CDR3 loop spans 18 amino acids. The V end was cut by 0 bases, the J end by 2 bases, with 19 bases between. Looked up from germline, CDR1 is LGHNA and CDR2 is YNFKEQ.

This chain links TRBV19 with TRBJ2-4, with a weak D call TRBD2 (5 bases). Trimming shortened V by 3 bases and J by 8 bases, and 17 bases separated the two germline ends. This CDR3 comprises 15 residues. The germline V gene has CDR1 LNHDA and CDR2 SQIVND (reference sequence). The CDR3 loop reads CASSISGRLGDIQYF. Here the CDR3 DNA reads TGTGCCAGTAGTATTTCGGGGAGACTCGGGGACATTCAGTACTTC.

V gene TRBV9 combines with J gene TRBJ2-7; D perhaps matches TRBD2 (6 bases). The V end was cut by 3 bases, the J end by 2 bases, with 18 bases between. The germline V gene encodes CDR1 SGDLS and CDR2 YYNGEE. The CDR3 is made up of 16 amino acids. In nucleotides, the CDR3 is TGTGCCAGCAGCGCCCGGGACTCCCGAGGAACCTACGAGCAGTACTTC. As protein: CASSARDSRGTYEQYF.

V is TRBV27 and J is TRBJ2-7; 8 nucleotides match TRBD1. Germline trimming cut 5 bases from V and 4 bases from J; bases unmatched to any gene: 10. This CDR3 region has 15 residues. Looked up from germline, CDR1 is MNHEY and CDR2 is SMNVEV (reference sequence). Written as DNA, the CDR3 is TGTGCCAGCAGTCTCAGGGGGCGCGGACCTTACGAGCAGTACTTC. Encoded protein: CASSLRGRGPYEQYF.

The J gene is TRBJ1-2, the V gene TRBV11-2, with D possibly TRBD1 on 6 matching bases. The CDR3 is made up of 16 amino acids. Germline V gene lookup returns CDR1 SGHAT and CDR2 FQNNGV. V was pared by 3 bases and J by 4 bases, with 18 bases between. CDR3 amino acids: CASSFHGVGAPYGYTF. The CDR3 DNA is TGTGCCAGCAGCTTCCATGGGGTGGGGGCTCCCTATGGCTACACCTTC.